The subject of this entry is one T cell receptor (beta chain). The data originate from a study of shared T cell receptors in the human thymus. V shed 3 bases and J 4 bases; nucleotides not matched to a gene: 8. Germline CDR1 and CDR2: MRHNA and SNTAGT. The CDR3 sequence is 16 residues long. Measured with immunoSEQ multiplex PCR; TCRdb has only the in-frame clones, and not every one. The sample records fewer than 700,000 clones, roughly 90% being singletons. This same sample was also part of a study on human thymus T cells. That work states: Healthy Finnish infants having corrective surgery for congenital heart defects served as donors. During corrective heart surgery, resections were taken, and the thymus tissue came from them.

The clonotype was recovered from a boy in the first two years of life with a congenital heart defect. The rearrangement uses TRBV6-4 and TRBJ2-1; 8 bases line up with TRBD2. Sequenced sample: thymocytes. CDR3 sequence (DNA): TGTGCCAGCAGTGAGAGCGGGAGATGTGGTTACAATGAGCAGTTCTTC. This sequence encodes CASSESGRCGYNEQFF.